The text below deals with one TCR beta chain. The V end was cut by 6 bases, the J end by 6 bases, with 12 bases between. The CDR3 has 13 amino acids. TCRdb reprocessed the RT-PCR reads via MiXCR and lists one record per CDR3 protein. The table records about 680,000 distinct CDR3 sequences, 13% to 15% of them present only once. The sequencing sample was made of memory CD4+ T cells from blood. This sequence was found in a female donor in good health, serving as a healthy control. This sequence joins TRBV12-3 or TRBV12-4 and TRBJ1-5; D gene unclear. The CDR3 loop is CASSIDRLQPQHF. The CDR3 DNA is TGTGCCAGCAGCATAGATAGGCTTCAGCCCCAGCATTTT.